This entry lists 10 T cell receptor beta chains sequenced from one sample in a study of blood T cell repertoires in COVID-19. Produced via immunoSEQ multiplex PCR; TCRdb's table is partial and in-frame only. The sample carries 150,000 to 180,000 clones, about 90% recorded once. Material for sequencing was peripheral blood. The receptors derive from a man aged 45-65 years with acute or convalescent COVID-19.

This chain joins TRBV28 and TRBJ2-7; 10 nucleotides line up with TRBD2. Per germline, CDR1 MDHEN and CDR2 SYDVKM. The CDR3 length is 15 residues. The V segment lost 5 bases and the J segment 2 bases; nucleotides outside the gene matches: 6. CDR3: CASSPQAGGAYEQYF. DNA of the CDR3: TGTGCCAGCAGTCCGCAAGCGGGGGGGGCCTACGAGCAGTACTTC.

The chain employs TRBV5-1 and TRBJ1-2; 7 bases fit TRBD1. The CDR3 length is 14 residues. The V gene end was trimmed by 0 bases and the J gene end by 6 bases; junction bases not matched to a gene: 5. Germline-derived CDR1 and CDR2 are SGHRS and YFSETQ. The CDR3 nucleotides read TGCGCCAGCAGCTTGGACAGGGGAGTAGATGGCTACACCTTC. This gives the protein CASSLDRGVDGYTF.

The chain links TRBV6-5 to TRBJ2-1; possible D gene TRBD2, 6 bases. Germline V lookup: CDR1 MNHEY, CDR2 SVGAGI. This CDR3 is 13 amino acids long. The V end lost 6 bases, the J end lost 4 bases, and 10 bases lay between the germline ends. CDR3 nucleotide sequence: TGTGCCAGCAGGACTAGTGGGTACAATGAGCAGTTCTTC. Protein product: CASRTSGYNEQFF.

Details on this clone: This CDR3 is also generated by other DNA sequences in the sample. This sequence joins TRBV6-5 and TRBJ1-1, with a tentative D call TRBD1 (5 bases). Germline V lookup: CDR1 MNHEY, CDR2 SVGAGI. Trimming took 6 bases from V and 1 from J, leaving 9 bases between them. This CDR3 comprises 13 residues. In nucleotides, the CDR3 is TGTGCCAGCAGCCTCGGACAGAACACTGAAGCTTTCTTT. This encodes CASSLGQNTEAFF.

This chain links TRBV14 with TRBJ2-1; D is uncertain. This CDR3 contains 16 residues. The ends were cut back, 0 bases at V and 0 bases at J, with 9 bases in the middle. The germline gives CDR1 SGHDN, CDR2 FVKESK. Here the CDR3 DNA reads TGTGCCAGCAGCCAAGAGCATATTAGCTCCTACAATGAGCAGTTCTTC. Its protein product is CASSQEHISSYNEQFF.

The V gene is TRBV7-3, the J gene TRBJ1-1, with D unclear. The CDR3 loop spans 15 amino acids. The ends were cut back, 2 bases at V and 4 bases at J, with 14 bases in the middle. Germline CDR1 is SGHTA and CDR2 is FQGTGA. This chain's CDR3 is CASSLLRVESTEAFF. The CDR3 DNA is TGTGCCAGCAGCTTACTGAGGGTTGAATCCACTGAAGCTTTCTTT.

CDR3 in amino acids: CASSLQGANTEAFF. Here the CDR3 DNA reads TGTGCCAGCTCATTGCAGGGGGCCAACACTGAAGCTTTCTTT. This chain links TRBV18 with TRBJ1-1; 8 bases match TRBD1. This CDR3 contains 14 residues. Germline V lookup: CDR1 KGHSH, CDR2 LQKENI. V lost 5 bases to trimming and J lost 2 bases; unmatched junction nucleotides: 4.

V is TRBV9 and J is TRBJ1-4; TRBD1 might be the D (6 bases). V was cut by 4 bases and J by 0 bases, with 19 bases left in between. Germline CDR1 reads SGDLS; CDR2 reads YYNGEE. CDR3 length equals 18 residues. Here the CDR3 reads CASSPRSYRTATNEKLFF. The CDR3 DNA sequence: TGTGCCAGCAGCCCTCGTAGTTACCGGACAGCAACTAATGAAAAACTGTTTTTT.

With regard to this clone: The junction departs from the called germline gene at one end, perhaps through a read error. The chain combines TRBV19 with TRBJ2-1; 8 bases align to TRBD1. Germline values: CDR1 LNHDA, CDR2 SQIVND (reference sequence). CDR3 length: 15 residues. The CDR3: CASSGGQGAPNEQFF. The DNA for the CDR3 is TGTGCAAGTAGTGGGGGGCAGGGGGCACCCAATGAGCAGTTCTTC.

The chain has TRBV3-1 (or the pseudogene TRBV3-2) and TRBJ2-7, with a weak D call TRBD2 (6 bases). The CDR3 has 13 amino acids. Germline-derived CDR1 and CDR2 are LGHDT and YNNKEL (reference sequence). With 5 bases removed from V and 4 bases from J, the gap between germline ends came to 12 bases. The CDR3 reads CASSGGASYEQYF. The CDR3 DNA is TGTGCCAGCAGCGGCGGGGCTAGTTACGAGCAGTACTTC.